This T cell receptor beta chain was captured by sequencing in a study of blood T cell repertoires in COVID-19. For the study at large: Acute and convalescent COVID-19 samples came from the United States, Italy and Spain. The cDNA or gDNA used as material had been derived from T cells, B-cell-depleted T cells, or PBMCs.

Unmatched junction bases numbered 12, after V lost 5 bases and J lost 7 bases. Germline V lookup: CDR1 SEHNR, CDR2 FQNEAQ (reference sequence). The CDR3 covers 15 residues. In the original workflow: Amplification of reference gene primers was used by the study to estimate nucleated cell counts. The table came from immunoSEQ multiplex PCR; TCRdb's copy has only in-frame clones and leaves some out. V and J calls and clone size are copied from that table; D and trimming were computed from the DNA. Counted here are approximately 170,000 clones, less than 85% occurring once; the ten biggest clones make up 10%.

Sequenced sample: peripheral blood. This receptor was taken from a woman older than 75 with active or convalescent COVID-19. V and J are TRBV7-9 and TRBJ1-1; 8 nucleotides align to TRBD1. CDR3 amino acids: CASSNVAGGAGEAFF. The CDR3 DNA reads TGTGCCAGCAGCAATGTGGCAGGGGGCGCGGGTGAAGCTTTCTTT. Filled out from reference TRBV7-9 and TRBJ1-1, the complete variable domain reads DTGVSQNPRHKITKRGQNVTFRCDPISEHNRLYWYRQTLGQGPEFLTYFQNEAQLEKSRLLSDRFSAERPKGSFSTLEIQRTEQGDSAMYLCASSNVAGGAGEAFFGQGTRLTVV.